The sequence of this T cell receptor beta chain was determined in a study of human T cells and chemical hapten exposure. Noted time point: patch test 1, 2 weeks after DPC sensitization. Treatment in this sample: therapeutic diphenylcyclopropenone sensitization with weekly scalp DPC. Trimming removed 1 base from V and 3 bases from J; junction bases left unmatched: 6. From germline, CDR1 is LGHNA and CDR2 YNFKEQ. This CDR3 is 15 amino acids long. TCRdb independently ran MiXCR on the RACE reads; one entry per CDR3 protein. The data contain about 120,000 distinct CDR3 sequences, roughly 15% of them seen just once; the ten biggest clones take up 0.92%.

The sequencing used whole blood, collected in connection with sensitization to the hapten diphenylcyclopropenone (DPC). J is TRBJ2-7 and V is TRBV4-2, with TRBD2 matching over 7 bases. The receptor was isolated from a young man with alopecia areata. Some clones in this sample may be carry-over from other donors' samples. DNA for the CDR3: TGTGCCAGCAGCCAAGTTCAGGGAGGGGACTACGAGCAGTACTTC. Residues: CASSQVQGGDYEQYF.